This is a list of T cell receptor beta chains from one sample in a study of PD-1 blockade in classical Hodgkin lymphoma. Generated by immunoSEQ multiplex PCR, the TCRdb table keeps only in-frame clones and is missing some. The sample has about 17,000 clones; less than 80% are singletons. This specimen consisted of peripheral blood mononuclear cells (PBMCs), obtained before the second cycle of nivolumab. The receptors derive from a human donor with classical Hodgkin lymphoma. Both conserved end residues are part of each CDR3. The order of the fields is J gene, clone size, D gene, V gene, CDR3 DNA, CDR3 protein. A D gene is named only where the DNA matches it firmly. The size of a clone is reported for some rows only, either as once, few or many, or as a class for expanded clones.

TRBJ2-7 . . TRBV7-9 TGTGCCAGCAGCCCCGAAGGCTACGAGCAGTACTTC CASSPEGYEQYF
TRBJ1-4 medium-sized . TRBV7-9 TGTGCCAGCAGCTTAAAAGTTGCAGGGGACGAAAAACTGTTTTTT CASSLKVAGDEKLFF
TRBJ1-4 . . TRBV2 TGTGCCAGCAGTGTGTCGGACAGACGCAATGAAAAACTGTTTTTT CASSVSDRRNEKLFF
TRBJ1-6 medium-sized TRBD1 TRBV14 TGTGCCAGCAGCCCTAGGAGACAGGGAGATTCACCCCTCCACTTT CASSPRRQGDSPLHF
TRBJ1-4 . . TRBV19 TGTGCCAGTCTTCAGGGGTACGGTGAAAAACTGTTTTTT CASLQGYGEKLFF
TRBJ2-7 . . TRBV7-2 TGTGCCAGCAGCTTAGCTAGCGCCTACGAGCAGTACTTC CASSLASAYEQYF
TRBJ2-5 few TRBD1 TRBV19 TGTGCCAGTAGCGACGGACAGGGGATGCAAGAGACCCAGTACTTC CASSDGQGMQETQYF
TRBJ2-2 few TRBD1 TRBV6-1 TGTGCCAGCAGTGTAATGGGACAGGGGGCGGGCGGGGAGCTGTTTTTT CASSVMGQGAGGELFF
TRBJ2-3 . . TRBV6-1 TGTGCCAGCAGTGAAAGAGTGGGGACGGGGTGGCCCCTTAGCACAGATACGCAGTATTTT CASSERVGTGWPLSTDTQYF
TRBJ1-5 . . TRBV7-9 TGTGCCAGCAGCTTACAGCAGGACCAGCCCCAGCATTTT CASSLQQDQPQHF
TRBJ1-2 . TRBD1 TRBV29-1 TGCAGCGTAGACAGGGGTGATTACTATGGCTACACCTTC CSVDRGDYYGYTF
TRBJ1-5 medium-sized TRBD1 TRBV19 TGTGCCAGTAGACCGGGACAGGGGAACAGTCAGCCCCAGCATTTT CASRPGQGNSQPQHF
TRBJ1-5 . . TRBV7-9 TGTGCCAGCAGCTTAGAGGATGGAAATGCGCCCCAGCATTTT CASSLEDGNAPQHF
TRBJ2-7 . TRBD1 TRBV5-4 TGTGCCAGCTCGGGACAGAATGCCGACGAGCAGTACTTC CASSGQNADEQYF
TRBJ2-1 . . TRBV27 TGTGCCAGCAGTCCCGGGACGGCCTCCTACAATGAGCAGTTCTTC CASSPGTASYNEQFF
TRBJ1-4 once . TRBV6-6 TGTGCCAGCAGTTTGCACAGTAGGGAAAAACTGTTTTTT CASSLHSREKLFF
TRBJ2-3 . TRBD2 TRBV5-4 TGTGCCAGCAGCTTGAAGGCTAGCGGGGATACGCAGTATTTT CASSLKASGDTQYF
TRBJ2-1 . . TRBV7-9 TGTGCCAGCAGCCGGTACAGTAGTCTAATCAATGAGCAGTTCTTC CASSRYSSLINEQFF
TRBJ1-2 . . TRBV5-5 TGTGCCAGCAGCTTGGACCATTCCTATGGCTACACCTTC CASSLDHSYGYTF
TRBJ1-5 . TRBD1 TRBV19 TGTGCCAGTAGTATACCGGGACAGGGGACCAATCAGCCCCAGCATTTT CASSIPGQGTNQPQHF
TRBJ2-5 . TRBD2 TRBV7-6 TGTGCCAGCAGCTTTTGGACTAGCGATGAAGAGACCCAGTACTTC CASSFWTSDEETQYF
TRBJ2-7 few . TRBV19 TGTGCCAGTAGTATAAGGCATAACAACTACGAGCAGTACTTC CASSIRHNNYEQYF
TRBJ2-5 . . TRBV5-6 TGTGCCAGCAGCGTAGCGGGACAGGCCTGGGGAGCGACCCAGTACTTC CASSVAGQAWGATQYF
TRBJ2-7 . TRBD1 TRBV10-3 TGTGCCATCAGTGAGCCCGGACAGGGCTCCTACGAGCAGTACTTC CAISEPGQGSYEQYF